The next 16 T cell receptor beta chains were all read from a single sample in a study of OX40 agonist ivuxolimab in advanced cancers. Produced via immunoSEQ multiplex PCR; TCRdb's table is partial and in-frame only. Here the sample spans 100,000 to 130,000 clones, approximately 90% being singletons. The material was CD4+ or CD8+ T cells sorted from blood, obtained in a trial of the OX40 agonist ivuxolimab. The receptors originated from an adult with an advanced solid tumor such as melanoma, head and neck, liver or kidney cancer.

DNA of the CDR3: TGTGCCAGCAGCTTGTCGGCCGGGTCTGAGACCCAGTACTTC. Protein: CASSLSAGSETQYF. The chain is built from TRBV5-8 and TRBJ2-5; D gene unclear. The CDR3 consists of 14 residues. The V and J ends lost 1 base and 5 bases respectively, with 12 bases between them. The V gene's germline CDR1 is SGHTS and CDR2 YDEGEE.

The CDR3 region is CASSPTQGTGELFF. CDR3 bases: TGTGCCAGCTCACCAACCCAGGGCACCGGGGAGCTGTTTTTT. The genes are TRBV18 and TRBJ2-2, with D possibly TRBD1 on 5 matching bases. The CDR3 is 14 amino acids. Trimming shortened V by 2 bases and J by 4 bases, and 8 bases separated the two germline ends. Germline CDR1 is KGHSH and CDR2 is LQKENI.

The rearrangement joins TRBV19 to TRBJ2-7; tentative D call: TRBD1 (6 bases). Looked up from germline, CDR1 is LNHDA and CDR2 is SQIVND (reference sequence). The CDR3 is 17 residues long. Deletions cut 3 bases from V and 2 bases from J, with 20 bases between. The CDR3 protein is CASSIQKGTPPPYEQYF. CDR3 sequence (DNA): TGTGCCAGTAGTATTCAAAAAGGGACACCGCCTCCCTACGAGCAGTACTTC.

The chain couples TRBV11-3 to TRBJ2-1; TRBD2 matches at 7 bases. CDR1 and CDR2 from the germline V gene are SGHNT and YENEEA. This CDR3 has 14 amino acids. J was trimmed by 4 bases and V by 6 bases; bases with no gene match: 6. In nucleotides, the CDR3 is TGTGCCAGCAGGATCCTGGGGGGGTACAATGAGCAGTTCTTC. This translates into CASRILGGYNEQFF.

V gene TRBV7-9 combines with J gene TRBJ1-2; a weak D match, TRBD1 (5 bases). CDR3 length equals 12 residues. The V end lost 3 bases, the J end lost 4 bases, and 6 bases lay between the germline ends. The germline CDR1 and CDR2 sequences are SEHNR and FQNEAQ (reference sequence). The CDR3 region is CASSFDSYGYTF. CDR3 DNA: TGTGCCAGCAGCTTCGACAGCTATGGCTACACCTTC.

The V and J genes are TRBV6-5 and TRBJ1-1, with D unclear. The CDR3 spans 15 residues. Germline CDR1 MNHEY, CDR2 SVGAGI. V lost 5 bases to trimming and J lost 4 bases, with 17 bases between them. CDR3 protein: CASSPPFQGSTEAFF. In nucleotides, the CDR3 is TGTGCCAGCAGTCCACCGTTCCAAGGCAGCACTGAAGCTTTCTTT.

The gene calls are TRBV11-2 and TRBJ1-1, with D possibly being TRBD1 (6 bases). Germline CDR1 and CDR2: SGHAT and FQNNGV. This CDR3 has 15 amino acids. Trimming took off 5 bases at V and 4 bases at J, with 17 bases between the two ends. CDR3 sequence (DNA): TGTGCCAGCAGCCCTAAATTAGGGGGAGGCACTGAAGCTTTCTTT. It specifies CASSPKLGGGTEAFF.

The rearrangement links TRBV2 to TRBJ1-2, with D unclear. This CDR3 has 13 amino acids. V lost 4 bases, J lost 5 bases, and 11 bases lay in between. Germline CDR1 is SNHLY and CDR2 is FYNNEI. CDR3 region: CASSAVALYGYTF. CDR3 in DNA: TGTGCCAGCAGTGCCGTCGCATTGTATGGCTACACCTTC.

The V gene is TRBV28, the J gene TRBJ1-2; TRBD1 matches 9 bases. Trimming took 5 bases from V and 8 from J; bases not matched to a gene: 9. Germline loops: CDR1 MDHEN, CDR2 SYDVKM. This CDR3 comprises 14 residues. DNA for the CDR3: TGTGCCAGCAGTCCCGGGACAGGGCAGCGGGGCTACACCTTC. As protein: CASSPGTGQRGYTF.

V is TRBV28 and J is TRBJ1-2, with D unclear. V shed 4 bases and J shed 3 bases, with 9 bases lying between them. The CDR3 totals 13 residues. In germline, CDR1 is MDHEN, CDR2 SYDVKM. As DNA, the CDR3 is TGTGCCAGCAGTTCTGGGGTGCACTATGGCTACACCTTC. The encoded protein is CASSSGVHYGYTF.

The rearrangement uses TRBV11-2 and TRBJ2-1; TRBD2 matches at 7 bases. V gave up 3 bases and J gave up 1 base; unmatched junction bases: 12. The germline V gene has CDR1 SGHAT and CDR2 FQNNGV. CDR3 length equals 18 residues. CDR3 protein: CASSFRASGGTSYNEQFF. The CDR3 nucleotides are TGTGCCAGCAGCTTTCGGGCCTCGGGAGGAACTTCCTACAATGAGCAGTTCTTC.

The V call is TRBV7-8, the J call TRBJ2-7, with 9 bases matching TRBD2. This CDR3 is 15 amino acids long. Unmatched junction bases numbered 7, after V lost 5 bases and J lost 2 bases. The germline V gene has CDR1 SGHVS and CDR2 FQNEAQ. CDR3 sequence reads: CASSKIAGVTYEQYF. In DNA, the CDR3 is TGTGCCAGCAGCAAGATAGCGGGAGTGACCTACGAGCAGTACTTC.

The chain links TRBV29-1 to TRBJ2-7; 8 nucleotides line up with TRBD1. The CDR3 has 14 amino acids. Germline V CDR1 and CDR2: SQVTM, ANQGSEA. V trimming: 3 bases; J trimming: 4 bases; junction bases outside the gene matches: 8. Here the CDR3 reads CSVEDHRGTYEQYF. CDR3 nucleotide sequence: TGCAGCGTTGAGGATCACAGGGGGACGTACGAGCAGTACTTC.

The rearrangement uses TRBV6-5 and TRBJ2-5; D is perhaps TRBD2 (6 bases). This CDR3 is built from 14 residues. Germline CDR1 is MNHEY and CDR2 is SVGAGI. V gave up 7 bases and J gave up 0 bases, with 12 bases separating them. CDR3 sequence reads: CASTPDYNQETQYF. The CDR3 nucleotides are TGTGCCAGCACTCCGGACTACAACCAAGAGACCCAGTACTTC.

The chain couples TRBV25-1 to TRBJ1-4; D not resolved. CDR3 length: 16 amino acids. From germline, CDR1 is MGHDK and CDR2 SYGVNS. The ends were cut back, 2 bases at V and 0 bases at J, with 10 bases in the middle. CDR3 residues: CASSEGFTTTNEKLFF. The CDR3 DNA reads TGTGCCAGCAGTGAAGGATTCACCACAACTAATGAAAAACTGTTTTTT. The complete variable domain, with remaining parts taken from reference TRBV25-1 and TRBJ1-4, reads EADIYQTPRYLVIGTGKKITLECSQTMGHDKMYWYQQDPGMELHLIHYSYGVNSTEKGDLSSESTVSRIRTEHFPLTLESARPSHTSQYLCASSEGFTTTNEKLFFGSGTQLSVL.

The V and J genes are TRBV2 and TRBJ1-5; 7 bases fit TRBD1. The V segment lost 5 bases and the J segment 0 bases; nucleotides outside the gene matches: 4. Germline V lookup: CDR1 SNHLY, CDR2 FYNNEI. The CDR3 consists of 15 residues. This chain's CDR3 is CASSQQGISNQPQHF. DNA for the CDR3: TGTGCCAGCAGTCAACAGGGGATTAGCAATCAGCCCCAGCATTTT.